This TCR beta chain was identified in a study of T cells in Graves' hyperthyroidism and ophthalmopathy. Study context: Specimen type is peripheral blood, collected at initial diagnosis prior to any treatment. The study's findings and limits: The model made its ophthalmopathy prediction, and onset followed a median about 6.8 months later.

This clonotype was seen many times. Its antigen is not known. V was pared by 0 bases and J by 10 bases, with 7 bases between. The CDR3 loop spans 12 amino acids. Per the germline V gene, CDR1 is SGHRS and CDR2 is YFSETQ. Absence of ophthalmopathy progression within 18 months defined stable Graves' hyperthyroidism. From RNA transcripts, TCR beta CDR3 regions were amplified. Using the HTBI primer set, a first-round RT-PCR was run on the TCR CDR3. TCRdb re-called the multiplex PCR reads with MiXCR, one entry per CDR3 protein. The sample has roughly 380,000 distinct CDR3 sequences, roughly 15% seen once. What was sequenced was blood. This chain uses TRBV5-1 with TRBJ1-4; no clear D gene. The sequence derives from a woman between 18 and 30 years old with Graves' hyperthyroidism. For the CDR3, the DNA is TGCGCCAGCAGCTTGGAGGTTGGAAAACTGTTTTTT. Residues: CASSLEVGKLFF.